This T cell receptor beta chain stems from a study of CD8 T cells in Susac syndrome. CD8+ and CD4+ T cells taken from blood had their TCR beta sequenced. TEMRA cells were enriched by FACS, and CD4+ and CD8+ T cells were negatively isolated. Germline CDR1 reads DFQATT; CDR2 reads SNEGSKA (reference sequence). Counting both end residues, the CDR3 totals 13 amino acids. Study results and limitations: The CD4+ T cell repertoires from Susac syndrome exhibited no clonal expansion.

The RNA input was roughly 0.45 to 1 ug, and it was reverse transcribed with random hexamers. The method of amplification for TCR beta CDR3 was immunoSEQ multiplex PCR, covering 54 Vbeta and 13 Jbeta. TCRdb reprocessed the immunoSEQ multiplex PCR reads with MiXCR, giving one entry per CDR3 protein. The profile shows 80,000 or so distinct CDR3 sequences, 90% to 95% of them singletons. Of note for this clonotype: Its target is unknown. The CDR3 ends on some other residue instead of the conserved phenylalanine or tryptophan, so this is likely a read error. Because the CDR3's place on the DNA is in doubt, the DNA is left out and the CDR3 is given as listed by TCRdb.

This TCR was recovered from a human donor with Susac syndrome. Sequenced: CD4+ T cells from PBMCs. The rearrangement joins TRBV20-1 to TRBJ2-3; TRBD2 is the table's D call, not checked against the DNA. The CDR3 sequence is CSATLSSGGAIRL.